A few counts support the clone carrying this TCR beta chain. Its antigen is still unknown. This specimen comes from a study of CD4+ T cells in melanoma. The study's findings and limits: Neoantigen-specific CD4+ T cells in melanoma reportedly had diverse differentiation states. A reported correlation linked neoantigen-specific CD4+ T cells to CD8+, macrophage and B cell function.

Libraries were prepared by immunoSEQ multiplex PCR; TCRdb keeps only in-frame clonotypes and omits some of them. The table records around 10,000 clones, 65% to 70% of them present only once. The CDR3 is 17 residues long. Germline assignment: CDR1 KGHSH and CDR2 LQKENI. Germline trimming cut 1 base from V and 4 bases from J; bases unmatched to any gene: 10. The sequenced material came from cells from a culture (not recorded whether cultured in vitro). The rearrangement joins TRBV18 to TRBJ1-5; 7 bases fit TRBD1. This clonotype was sampled from a human donor with melanoma. CDR3 sequence reads: CASSPRERQGPNQPQHF. DNA for the CDR3: TGTGCCAGCTCACCACGCGAACGACAGGGTCCGAATCAGCCCCAGCATTTT.